Presented here are 4 T cell receptor beta chains from one specimen sequenced in a study of shared clonotypes between healthy human individuals. Only in-frame clones appear in the TCRdb table, and some are missing; sequencing was by immunoSEQ multiplex PCR. The table has roughly 2.5 million clones, over 85% seen once. Source material: naive CD4+ T cells sorted from blood. Subset reported: CD45RA+ positively selected. These receptor sequences come from a man younger than 30 in good health.

The V and J genes are TRBV5-4 and TRBJ2-1; 9 bases map to TRBD2. Germline V CDR1 and CDR2: SGHNT, YYREEE (reference sequence). The CDR3 is 19 residues long. V was clipped by 5 bases and J by 8 bases; unmatched bases: 23. In DNA, the CDR3 is TGTGCCAGCAGGTCCGGCGGGGGGGTCGGGAGGACGACGGTGGATGAGCAGTTCTTC. Its protein product is CASRSGGGVGRTTVDEQFF.

The chain's CDR3 is CAWSETGVRSYEQYF. CDR3 nucleotides: TGTGCCTGGAGTGAGACAGGGGTTAGATCCTACGAGCAGTACTTC. The chain joins TRBV30 to TRBJ2-7; TRBD1 matches at 8 bases. Looked up from germline, CDR1 is GTSNPN and CDR2 is SVGIG (reference sequence). Trimming took 1 base from V and 1 from J; bases not matched to a gene: 6. This CDR3 is 15 amino acids long.

The chain combines TRBV5-4 with TRBJ2-1, with D possibly TRBD1 on 6 matching bases. Per the germline V gene, CDR1 is SGHNT and CDR2 is YYREEE (reference sequence). This CDR3 has 13 residues. V was trimmed by 4 bases and J by 7 bases, leaving 12 bases between them. CDR3 nucleotides: TGTGCCAGCAGCGCCGGGACACCGAATGAGCAGTTCTTC. Amino acids: CASSAGTPNEQFF.

The chain couples TRBV6-1 to TRBJ1-3; D ambiguous. CDR1 and CDR2 from the germline V gene are MNHNS and SASEGT. The CDR3 extends over 12 amino acids. Deletions cut 3 bases from V and 3 bases from J, with 3 bases between. DNA for the CDR3: TGTGCCAGCAGTGATATTGGAAACACCATATATTTT. Protein product: CASSDIGNTIYF.